The rows below give T cell receptor beta chains drawn from one sample of a study of metastatic and nonmetastatic thyroid tumors. TCRdb reprocessed the PCR reads via MiXCR. Seen here are over 45,000 clones, about 20% observed once, and the top ten hold about 3.8%. The sequenced material came from blood. Every receptor here comes from a male donor with papillary thyroid cancer or a benign thyroid nodule (not recorded which). Some clones in this sample may be carry-over from other donors' samples. CDR3s include the opening cysteine and the closing phenylalanine or tryptophan. Clone size is stated in some rows and not others, as once, few, many or a class when expanded.

abundance	j_gene	v_gene	CDR3aa
many	TRBJ2-5	TRBV20-1	CSARDRTELQETQYF
NA	TRBJ2-7	TRBV20-1	CSAAIAGGPGYEQYF
many	TRBJ2-1	TRBV11-3	CASSIRGTEQFF
few	TRBJ1-5	TRBV19	CASSLNGFSNQPQHF
many	TRBJ1-2	TRBV19	CASTPGTGTYGYTF
NA	TRBJ2-3	TRBV5-1	CASSLVSGKDTQYF
many	TRBJ2-1	TRBV3-1	CASSQDTAHNNEQFF
NA	TRBJ2-7	TRBV13	CAVASLNEQYF
many	TRBJ1-4	TRBV18	CASSPGWDEKLFF
NA	TRBJ2-7	TRBV20-1	CSARDSGGSGSESYEQYF
NA	TRBJ2-7	TRBV5-1	CASSLAGGVDEQYF
many	TRBJ1-4	TRBV28	CASSFQGEPNEKLFF
many	TRBJ2-5	TRBV2	CASSENAFLETQYF
many	TRBJ1-2	TRBV27	CASSPGTDLYGYTF
NA	TRBJ1-2	TRBV5-1	CASSLDRGLAGYTF
many	TRBJ2-7	TRBV9	CASSVHVRASGTNEQYF
many	TRBJ2-3	TRBV5-1	CASSLRAADTQYF
NA	TRBJ2-1	TRBV30	CSLKLVLGEQFF
NA	TRBJ2-7	TRBV3-1	CASSWGPKAYEQYF
many	TRBJ2-7	TRBV20-1	CSATKQGKVGEQYF
NA	TRBJ2-2	TRBV11-2	CASSSLSGELFF
NA	TRBJ2-7	TRBV18	CASSPPQRSSYEQYF
many	TRBJ2-7	TRBV7-9	CASSMTSKLAGGDEQYF
many	TRBJ2-3	TRBV6-1	CASSQLRGSTDTQYF
many	TRBJ1-6	TRBV12-3/TRBV12-4	CASSLKPSPLHF
many	TRBJ2-5	TRBV6-1	CASGSSGGSQETQYF
many	TRBJ1-1	TRBV19	CASSITENTEAFF
NA	TRBJ2-3	TRBV3-1	CASSQGAEDTQYF
NA	TRBJ2-3	TRBV7-8	CASSLAGVIDTQYF
NA	TRBJ1-5	TRBV5-5	CASSFGSNSNQPQHF
many	TRBJ2-7	TRBV11-2	CASSSRQGAPRGEQYF
few	TRBJ2-7	TRBV5-1	CASSLQPGAYEQYF
many	TRBJ2-4	TRBV5-1	CASSLGPSGGGQAKNIQYF
few	TRBJ2-7	TRBV27	CASSLRARLAVGRYEQYF
NA	TRBJ1-5	TRBV4-3	CASSQETWGNQPQHF
NA	TRBJ2-7	TRBV10-1	CSSSRSGQVHEQYF
many	TRBJ2-7	TRBV18	CASSPAGSNEQYF
many	TRBJ1-3	TRBV30	CAWSVRGVPVRNTIYF
many	TRBJ1-1	TRBV6-5	CASSYSEGGGNTEAFF
NA	TRBJ2-7	TRBV20-1	CSARDFSCEQYF
many	TRBJ1-1	TRBV19	CASRNGRTDTEAFF
NA	TRBJ1-6	TRBV12-3/TRBV12-4	CATTMGGQNFSPLHF
NA	TRBJ1-2	TRBV6-1	CASSLQTGTIYGYTF
many	TRBJ1-2	TRBV19	CASSIRDNYGYTF
few	TRBJ2-1	TRBV6-2/TRBV6-3	CASSYGRALEQFF
few	TRBJ1-6	TRBV2	CASRRDGNNSPLHF
many	TRBJ2-2	TRBV5-1	CASSLAGPETGELFF
NA	TRBJ2-2	TRBV11-1	CASRARGRPNTGELFF
many	TRBJ2-5	TRBV2	CASSEGGTQAQYF
few	TRBJ1-2	TRBV5-1	CASSDPGQQLYGYTF
many	TRBJ2-7	TRBV12-3/TRBV12-4	CASSWDRGPPYEQYF
NA	TRBJ2-4	TRBV15	CATSRDRGWGNIQYF
many	TRBJ2-7	TRBV18	CASSPGSSYEQYF
NA	TRBJ2-1	TRBV5-1	CASGSGTSGTYNEQFF
many	TRBJ1-1	TRBV15	CATSRDRRTGLSEAFF
many	TRBJ2-7	TRBV6-1	CASRTTGREQYF
many	TRBJ1-4	TRBV12-3/TRBV12-4	CASSFVDRRLFF
many	TRBJ1-2	TRBV9	CASSVKDSGNYGYTF
many	TRBJ2-2	TRBV3-1	CASSQGRGGNTGELFF
once	TRBJ1-1	TRBV30	CAWSAGGKRTEAFF